This T cell receptor beta chain was sequenced during a study of hypomethylating agent response in myelodysplastic syndrome (dated by TCRdb to 2020 to 2022). In terms of the full investigation: The hypomethylating agent given was azacitidine in about 70% of the 11 patients and decitabine in 3 of 11 patients. Among the myelodysplastic syndrome patients in the cohort, several were male and 2 were female. Patients had a mean age of about 78 +/- 6.2 years, and a diploid cytogenetic profile was the most common. Response was defined as complete response or hematologic improvement, and patients who met neither criterion were classified as non-responders. TET2 mutation was identified most frequently, being present in 5 of 11 patients. Complete response or hematologic improvement was achieved by six patients, and four or five patients were classified as non-responders. The paper as a whole reports these results and caveats: Novel clonotypes were found to emerge more often in responders, whereas more contracted clonotypes were observed in non-responders after treatment. After treatment with a hypomethylating agent, no significant changes in richness, rarefaction diversity or clonality were seen, whether all patients were considered together or each response group separately. The shared GLIPH2 clusters might recognize novel MDS antigens, but this possibility was not confirmed and requires experimental validation. Age matching of healthy control donors to MDS patients was not performed, and the MDS versus healthy comparison could have been impacted by this lack of age matching. Only about a dozen patients were analyzed, so the cohort was small.

Libraries were built with the immunoSEQ multiplex PCR assay. Survey resolution was applied, with two replicates of about 200 ng each being run for a total of about 400 ng of DNA per sample. The hsTCRB kit detected rearranged TCRB sequences in genomic DNA using multiplex PCR primers targeting V and J genes. To amplify the CDR3 region, the first PCR ran for 31 cycles with the QIAGEN Multiplex PCR Kit. A second PCR of approximately 8 cycles attached sample barcodes and Illumina adapters to each replicate. Pooled libraries were quantified with a QuantStudio 6 and the KAPA library quantification kit. Roughly 16 pM of pooled libraries were sequenced on an Illumina MiSeq with 156-cycle single-end reads and a 15-cycle index read. Regarding the original processing steps: Of 168,753 unique clonotypes, roughly 1.5% were flagged by VDJdb annotation as previously reported viral-epitope-specific clonotypes. The immunoSEQ Data Assistant and immunoSEQ Analyzer turned the raw reads into TCRB repertoires that were normalized and annotated. BioAnalyzer and version 0.6.5 of the immunarch R package were the tools used for clonotype analysis. Richness was estimated after downsampling every repertoire to the clone count of the smallest repertoire. Clonotypes were categorized as expanded, contracted or novel by Fisher's exact tests, where a novel clonotype had zero frequency before treatment. Significantly changed CDR3 beta sequences were clustered with GLIPH2 using simulation_depth=1000 and kmer_min_depth=3, and CDR3s shorter than five residues were excluded. The table was pulled from immuneACCESS by TCRdb, which kept in-frame rearrangements only. Such tables lose some clones; where checked, under half of the loss comes from unresolved V genes, and the rest has no known cause. The V and J calls and clone size were taken over from that table, and D and trimming were inferred from the DNA. This sample gives approximately 1,800 clones in total; about nine tenths of them show up just once. The top ten clonotypes cover 3.5% of the sample.

Via the germline V gene (reference sequence), CDR1 is SGHNT and CDR2 YYREEE. V drops 0 bases and J drops 6 bases, leaving 5 bases in between. The CDR3 numbers 12 residues from cysteine through phenylalanine. Only the CDR3 part of the read is kept: 36 bases, read in frame from the first base. T-cell subsets were not sorted, and bulk bone marrow was analyzed instead. Bone marrow from under 13 myelodysplastic syndrome patients was immunosequenced for TCR beta CDR3 regions before and after hypomethylating agent therapy. Each patient contributed a baseline bone marrow plus two to three bone marrows at different post-treatment timepoints for longitudinal repertoire tracking. Genomic DNA was extracted from whole bone marrow, and quality was checked by TapeStation, NanoDrop OneC and PicoGreen assays. On this clone: The specificity of this receptor is unknown. No qualities accompany the bases; no much larger clone lies one base away.

Sample: bone marrow, taken before or after starting hypomethylating agent treatment for myelodysplastic syndrome (not recorded which). This sequence was found in a human donor with myelodysplastic syndrome. The chain joins TRBV5-4 to TRBJ2-3, with an unclear D gene assignment. This receptor has the CDR3 CASSLGGDTQYF. The nucleotide sequence reads as follows: TGTGCCAGCAGCTTGGGTGGGGATACGCAGTATTTT.